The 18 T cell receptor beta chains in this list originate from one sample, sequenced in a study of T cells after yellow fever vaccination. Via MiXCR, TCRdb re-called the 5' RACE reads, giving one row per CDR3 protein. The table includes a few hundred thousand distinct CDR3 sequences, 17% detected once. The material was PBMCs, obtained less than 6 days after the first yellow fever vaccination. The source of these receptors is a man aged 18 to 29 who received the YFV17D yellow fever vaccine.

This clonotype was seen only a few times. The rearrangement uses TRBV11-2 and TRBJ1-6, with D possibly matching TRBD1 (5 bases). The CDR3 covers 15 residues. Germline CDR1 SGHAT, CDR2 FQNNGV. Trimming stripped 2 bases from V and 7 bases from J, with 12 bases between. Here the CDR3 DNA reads TGTGCCAGCAGCTTATGGTACGGGGACAATTCACCCCTCCACTTT. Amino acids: CASSLWYGDNSPLHF.

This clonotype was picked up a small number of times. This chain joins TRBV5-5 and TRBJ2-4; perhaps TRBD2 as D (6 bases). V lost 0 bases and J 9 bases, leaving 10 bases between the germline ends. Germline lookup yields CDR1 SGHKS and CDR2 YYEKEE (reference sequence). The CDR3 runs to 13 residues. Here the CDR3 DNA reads TGTGCCAGCAGCTTGGGGGGGGTGGCCATTCAGTACTTC. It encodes CASSLGGVAIQYF.

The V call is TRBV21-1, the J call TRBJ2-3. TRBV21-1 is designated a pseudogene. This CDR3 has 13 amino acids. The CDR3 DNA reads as TGTGCCAGCAGCACTGAGATCACAGATACGCAGTATTTT. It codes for CASSTEITDTQYF.

CDR3 sequence: CASSVDTSGMYNEQFF. CDR3 sequence (DNA): TGTGCCAGCAGCGTGGATACTAGCGGGATGTACAATGAGCAGTTCTTC. This chain uses TRBV9 with TRBJ2-1, with 10 bases matching TRBD2. The CDR3 is made up of 16 amino acids. The germline CDR1 and CDR2 sequences are SGDLS and YYNGEE. Losses at the gene ends were 2 bases for V and 4 bases for J; bases not matched to a gene: 6.

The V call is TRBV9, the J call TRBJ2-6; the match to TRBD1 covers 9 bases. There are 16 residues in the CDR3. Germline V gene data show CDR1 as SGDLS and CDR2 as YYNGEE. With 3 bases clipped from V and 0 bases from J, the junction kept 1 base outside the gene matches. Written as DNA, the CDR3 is TGTGCCAGCAGCGCGACAGGGGGCTCTGGGGCCAACGTCCTGACTTTC. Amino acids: CASSATGGSGANVLTF.

Here the CDR3 DNA reads TGCGCCAGCAGCCAAGATAGATGGGGGGCGAGCGGGGAGCTGTTTTTT. Translating it yields CASSQDRWGASGELFF. The rearrangement links TRBV4-3 to TRBJ2-2; D is tentatively TRBD1 or TRBD2 (6 bases each). Looked up from germline, CDR1 is LGHNA and CDR2 is YSLEER. The CDR3 has 16 residues. V was clipped by 0 bases and J by 7 bases, with 15 bases between them.

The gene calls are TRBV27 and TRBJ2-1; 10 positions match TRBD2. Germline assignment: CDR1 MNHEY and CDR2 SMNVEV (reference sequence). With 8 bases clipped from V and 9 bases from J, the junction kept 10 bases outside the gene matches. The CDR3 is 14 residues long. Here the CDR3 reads CASRAGGRKGEQFF. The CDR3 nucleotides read TGTGCCAGCCGAGCGGGGGGGCGTAAGGGTGAGCAGTTCTTC.

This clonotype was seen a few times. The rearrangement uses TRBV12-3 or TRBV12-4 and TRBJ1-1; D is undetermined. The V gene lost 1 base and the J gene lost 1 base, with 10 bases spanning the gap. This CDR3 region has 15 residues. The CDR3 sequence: CASSLGLVANTEAFF. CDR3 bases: TGTGCCAGCAGTTTAGGTCTTGTCGCGAACACTGAAGCTTTCTTT.

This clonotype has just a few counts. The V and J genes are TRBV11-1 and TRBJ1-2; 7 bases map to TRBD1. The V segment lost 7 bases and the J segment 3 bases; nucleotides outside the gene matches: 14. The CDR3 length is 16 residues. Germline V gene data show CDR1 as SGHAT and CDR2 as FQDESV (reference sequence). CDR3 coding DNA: TGTGCCAGCACACCAGATGAGACAGGGAAATACTATGGCTACACCTTC. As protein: CASTPDETGKYYGYTF.

This CDR3 is CASSLVGTPTGELFF. DNA of the CDR3: TGTGCCAGCAGCTTGGTAGGGACACCCACCGGGGAGCTGTTTTTT. This sequence joins TRBV5-5 and TRBJ2-2; tentative D call: TRBD1 (6 bases). V was pared by 0 bases and J by 4 bases, with 10 bases between. Germline V CDR1 and CDR2: SGHKS, YYEKEE (reference sequence). The CDR3 loop spans 15 amino acids.

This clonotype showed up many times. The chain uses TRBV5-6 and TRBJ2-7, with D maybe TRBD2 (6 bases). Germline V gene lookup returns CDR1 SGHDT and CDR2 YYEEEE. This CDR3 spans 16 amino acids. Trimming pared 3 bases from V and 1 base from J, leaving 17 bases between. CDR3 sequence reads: CASSSWRAGNSYEQYF. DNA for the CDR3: TGTGCCAGCAGCTCATGGAGGGCAGGGAATTCCTACGAGCAGTACTTC.

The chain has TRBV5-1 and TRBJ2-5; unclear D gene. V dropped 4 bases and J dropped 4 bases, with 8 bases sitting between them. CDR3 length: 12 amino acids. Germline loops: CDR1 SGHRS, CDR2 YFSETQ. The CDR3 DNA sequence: TGCGCCAGCAGCAAGGACCGAGAGACCCAGTACTTC. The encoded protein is CASSKDRETQYF.

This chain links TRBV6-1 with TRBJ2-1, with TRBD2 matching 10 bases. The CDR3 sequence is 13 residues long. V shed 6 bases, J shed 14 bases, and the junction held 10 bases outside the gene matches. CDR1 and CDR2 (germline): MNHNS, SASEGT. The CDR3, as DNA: TGTGCCAGCAGCATCGTAGGGACTAGCGAGGAGTTCTTC. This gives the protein CASSIVGTSEEFF.

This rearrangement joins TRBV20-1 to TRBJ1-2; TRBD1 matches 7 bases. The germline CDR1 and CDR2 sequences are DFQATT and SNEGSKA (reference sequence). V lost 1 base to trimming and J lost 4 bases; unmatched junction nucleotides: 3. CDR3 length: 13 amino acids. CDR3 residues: CSARGQGGYGYTF. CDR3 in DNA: TGCAGTGCTAGAGGACAGGGTGGCTATGGCTACACCTTC.

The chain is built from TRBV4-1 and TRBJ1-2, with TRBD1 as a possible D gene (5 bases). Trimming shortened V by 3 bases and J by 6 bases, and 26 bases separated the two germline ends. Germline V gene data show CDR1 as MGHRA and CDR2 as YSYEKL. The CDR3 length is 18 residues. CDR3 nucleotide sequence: TGCGCCAGCAGCCATAACCCCAGGGTACGGTCAGACCGGGATGGCTACACCTTC. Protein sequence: CASSHNPRVRSDRDGYTF.

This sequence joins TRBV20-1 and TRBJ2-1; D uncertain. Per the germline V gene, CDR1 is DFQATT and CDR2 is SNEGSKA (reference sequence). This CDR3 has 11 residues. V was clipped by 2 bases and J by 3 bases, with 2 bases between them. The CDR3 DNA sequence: TGCAGTGCTAGACTCTACAATGAGCAGTTCTTC. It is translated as CSARLYNEQFF.

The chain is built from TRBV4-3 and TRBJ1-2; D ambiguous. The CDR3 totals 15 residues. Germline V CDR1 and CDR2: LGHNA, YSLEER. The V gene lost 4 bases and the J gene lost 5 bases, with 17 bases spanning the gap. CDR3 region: CASSPDGLWGYGYTF. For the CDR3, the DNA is TGCGCCAGCAGCCCAGATGGGCTATGGGGATATGGCTACACCTTC.

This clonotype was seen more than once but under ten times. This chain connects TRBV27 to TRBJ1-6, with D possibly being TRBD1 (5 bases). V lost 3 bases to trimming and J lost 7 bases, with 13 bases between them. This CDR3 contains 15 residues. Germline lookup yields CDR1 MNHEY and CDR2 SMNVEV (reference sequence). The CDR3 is CASSLTVKSNSPLHF. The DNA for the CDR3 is TGTGCCAGCAGTTTGACAGTCAAGTCCAATTCACCCCTCCACTTT.